This T cell receptor (beta chain) was recorded in a study of OX40 agonist ivuxolimab in advanced cancers. On the study more broadly: Patients with prior anti-PD-1, anti-PD-L1 or anti-CTLA-4 therapy were eligible; less than 50% had some. Study results and limitations: It was also the case that some nonresponders had low normalized T-cell clonal expansion. Expanded clones tended on average to be more numerous among CD8+ T cells than CD4+.

Repertoires were generated with immunoSEQ multiplex PCR, while TCRdb's copy carries only in-frame clones and drops some. The sample lists roughly 45,000 clones, around 90% seen once, with 6.5% to 7.5% in the top ten. V was pared by 1 base and J by 0 bases, with 12 bases between. The CDR3 consists of 16 residues. Germline-derived CDR1 and CDR2 are MNHNS and SASEGT. Comments on this clone: Its cognate antigen is unknown.

At cycle 4 day 1, cycle 7 day 1, and baseline, blood was sampled. The rearrangement uses TRBV6-1 and TRBJ1-1; perhaps TRBD1 as D (5 bases). The source of this sequence is an adult with an advanced solid tumor such as melanoma, head and neck, liver or kidney cancer. The sample was CD4+ or CD8+ T cells sorted from blood, taken in a trial of the OX40 agonist ivuxolimab. The CDR3 DNA reads as TGTGCCAGCAGTGAAGATTCAGGGCTATTGAACACTGAAGCTTTCTTT. Protein sequence: CASSEDSGLLNTEAFF.